The 3 T cell receptor beta chains below come from one sample, sequenced in a study of beta chain features in type 1 diabetes. The study reverse transcribed the entire isolated RNA, so it sequenced expressed TCRB transcripts. The data were produced by immunoSEQ multiplex PCR, yet TCRdb's version contains in-frame clones alone and is incomplete. The table shows almost 350,000 clones, with 8% occurring only once. Source material: central memory CD4+ T cells from blood. The receptors were sampled from a woman younger than 35 in good health.

This clone was observed a few times. V and J are TRBV7-3 and TRBJ2-1, with 8 bases matching TRBD1. Per the germline V gene, CDR1 is SGHTA and CDR2 is FQGTGA. This CDR3 is 15 amino acids long. V dropped 6 bases and J dropped 0; count of bases not matched to a gene: 4. The CDR3 DNA follows: TGTGCCAGCAGTTGGGACAGGAGCTCCTACAATGAGCAGTTCTTC. It encodes CASSWDRSSYNEQFF.

This clone showed up many times. This chain connects TRBV28 to TRBJ2-3; 8 bases agree with TRBD1. V lost 7 bases, J lost 4 bases, and 7 bases stayed unmatched. There are 14 residues in the CDR3. In germline, CDR1 is MDHEN, CDR2 SYDVKM. DNA of the CDR3: TGTGCCAGCAAAAGACAGGGGATTGCAGATACGCAGTATTTT. Amino acid sequence: CASKRQGIADTQYF.

The chain uses TRBV5-6 and TRBJ2-7, with TRBD2 identical over 9 bases. The germline V gene has CDR1 SGHDT and CDR2 YYEEEE. This CDR3 is built from 17 residues. The V and J ends lost 2 bases and 6 bases, in that order; junction bases with no gene match: 15. The CDR3 nucleotides read TGTGCCAGCAGCTTTTTCTTAGGTACACCGGGACTAGCCGAGCAGTACTTC. It encodes CASSFFLGTPGLAEQYF.